This TCR beta chain was sequenced for a study of OX40 agonist ivuxolimab in advanced cancers. Some background on the complete study: The costimulatory receptor OX40 (CD134) was targeted by ivuxolimab, a fully human IgG2 agonistic monoclonal antibody. A male proportion of 75% to 85% and a mean age of approximately 60 years, ranging from roughly 23 to 79, were recorded for the dose-escalation cohort. Among the approximately 50 dose-escalation patients, approximately 20 had hepatocellular carcinoma, about 15 melanoma, 9 renal cell carcinoma and 9 head and neck cancer. Partial responses occurred in three dose-escalation patients, of whom one had hepatocellular carcinoma and two had cutaneous melanoma. Prior anti-PD-1, anti-PD-L1 or anti-CTLA-4 therapy was permitted, and checkpoint inhibitors had been received by less than 45% of dose-escalation patients. Intravenous ivuxolimab was administered to patients every 2 weeks at six dose levels: 0.01, 0.1, 0.3, 1.5, 3 and 10 mg/kg. The paper reports the monotherapy dose-escalation portion (N of about 47 patients) of the phase I ivuxolimab trial. Peripheral TCRbeta sequencing was intended to test whether TCR sequence diversity was altered and clonal T-cell expansion was caused by ivuxolimab. Overall study outcomes, separate from this receptor: In partial responders in the 0.1-3.0 mg/kg groups, normalized peripheral clonal expansion was found to be among the lowest, especially among CD8+ T cells. Low levels of normalized T-cell clonal expansion were also seen in some patients who did not respond. After ivuxolimab, expanded clones were on average more numerous among CD8+ T cells than among CD4+ T cells. Which antigens the clonally expanded peripheral T cells were specific for was not determined. Clonal expansion of both CD4+ and CD8+ blood T cells was observed from baseline to week 6 at doses 0.1 to 3.0 mg/kg.

To sequence the TCRbeta CDR3 region, genomic DNA was isolated from the sorted cells. TCRbeta CDR3 regions were sequenced using the immunoSEQ Assay. TCRdb limited this immuneACCESS table to in-frame rearrangements with V and J called. A share of clones is missing; checked studies link under half to unresolved V genes, and the rest is unexplained. The sample table lists 100,000 to 150,000 clones, 80% to 95% of them with a count of one. In total, the top ten clones hold around 0.81% of the sample. Here V drops 10 bases and J drops 4 bases, and the junction holds 7 bases not matched to any gene. The CDR3 sequence holds 13 residues, the cysteine and phenylalanine included. The retained sequence is limited to the CDR3, 39 bases, with the frame set at the first base. The CDR1 and CDR2 encoded by the germline V gene are MDHEN and SYDVKM. Remarks on this clone: The clone's antigen remains unknown. No clone much larger than this one lies a single base away; base qualities are absent.

The trial excluded patients who had a history of autoimmune disease or were on systemic immunosuppression. Peripheral blood for TCR sequencing was drawn from every dose cohort at baseline, at cycle 4 day 1 and at cycle 7 day 1. Samples were obtained from an open-label, multicenter, first-in-human phase I dose-escalation trial of ivuxolimab. Adults with locally advanced or metastatic melanoma, renal cell, hepatocellular, or head and neck squamous cell carcinoma were enrolled in the trial. Before TCR sequencing, CD4+ and CD8+ T cells were separately sorted from peripheral blood. Rearrangement joined TRBV28 to TRBJ1-2, with 9 bases in between that match TRBD1. The TCR sequence derives from an adult with an advanced solid tumor such as melanoma, head and neck, liver or kidney cancer. This specimen was CD4+ or CD8+ T cells sorted from blood, taken in a trial of the OX40 agonist ivuxolimab. The CDR3 corresponds to CAILRTGVYGYTF. The nucleotide sequence reads as follows: TGTGCCATCCTAAGGACAGGGGTCTATGGCTACACCTTC.